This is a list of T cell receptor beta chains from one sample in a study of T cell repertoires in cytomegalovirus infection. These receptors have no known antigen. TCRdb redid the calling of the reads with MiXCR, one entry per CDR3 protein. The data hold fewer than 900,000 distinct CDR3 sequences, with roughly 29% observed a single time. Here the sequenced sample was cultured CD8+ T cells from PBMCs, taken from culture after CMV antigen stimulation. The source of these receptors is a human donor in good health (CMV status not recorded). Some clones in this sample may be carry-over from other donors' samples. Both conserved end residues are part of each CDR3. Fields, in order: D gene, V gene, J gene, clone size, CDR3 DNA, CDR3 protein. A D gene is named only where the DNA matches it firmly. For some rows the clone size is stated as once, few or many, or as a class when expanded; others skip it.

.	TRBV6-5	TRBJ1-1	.	TGTGCCAGCAGCCTTACAAGGGGGGGGGAGAACACTGAAGCTTTCTTT	CASSLTRGGENTEAFF
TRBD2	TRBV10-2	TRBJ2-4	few	TGCGCCAGCAGTGAGTCGGCGGTAGCGGGGGTTGAAAAAAACATTCAGTACTTC	CASSESAVAGVEKNIQYF
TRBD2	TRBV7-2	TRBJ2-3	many	TGTGCCAGCAGCTTGGGGACTAGCGGGGGGGCCGCAGATACGCAGTATTTT	CASSLGTSGGAADTQYF
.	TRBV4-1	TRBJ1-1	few	TGCGCCAGCAGCCGTTCTTCCCATGCTACGAACACTGAAGCTTTCTTT	CASSRSSHATNTEAFF
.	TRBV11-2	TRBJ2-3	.	TGTGCCAGCAGCTTATCCACGGCGTCAGATACGCAGTATTTT	CASSLSTASDTQYF
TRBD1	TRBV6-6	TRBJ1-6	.	TGTGCCAGCAGTTACTCGTGGGACAGGGTTTCACCCCTCCACTTT	CASSYSWDRVSPLHF
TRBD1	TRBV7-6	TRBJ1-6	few	TGTGCCAGCAGCTTAGAACAGGGGGTGGATTCACCCCTCCACTTT	CASSLEQGVDSPLHF
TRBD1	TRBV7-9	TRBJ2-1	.	TGTGCTACGACTCTATCCTCGACAGGGGTCGGGAATGAGCAGTTCTTC	CATTLSSTGVGNEQFF
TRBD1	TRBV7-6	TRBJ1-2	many	TGTGCCAGCAGCTATGGACAGGGTAACGGCTACACCTTC	CASSYGQGNGYTF
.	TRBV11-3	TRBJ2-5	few	TGTGCCAGCAGCCACCCAGGGGAAGGGCTGGAGACCCAGTACTTC	CASSHPGEGLETQYF
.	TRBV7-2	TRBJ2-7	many	TGTGCCAGCAGCTCCACCTGGGGGTCAAGCGAGCAGTACTTC	CASSSTWGSSEQYF
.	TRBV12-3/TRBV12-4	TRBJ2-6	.	TGTGCCAGCAGTTTAGAGGGGGGGCTGGGTGGGGCCAACGTCCTGACTTTC	CASSLEGGLGGANVLTF
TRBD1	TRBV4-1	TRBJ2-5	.	TGCGCCAGCAGCCAATCCCCGGGACAGGGCCTTAAAGAGACCCAGTACTTC	CASSQSPGQGLKETQYF
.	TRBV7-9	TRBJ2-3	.	TGTGCCAGCGGGGGTAGCGGTGGTACAACATCGATTACGCAGTATTTT	CASGGSGGTTSITQYF
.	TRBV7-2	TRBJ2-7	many	TGTGCCAGCAGTTTTGGTAGCCTGAGCTCCTACGAGCAGTACTTC	CASSFGSLSSYEQYF
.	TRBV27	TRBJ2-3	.	TGTGCCAGCAGTTTATCGCGGACAGCCACAGATACGCAGTATTTT	CASSLSRTATDTQYF
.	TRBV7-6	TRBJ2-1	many	TGTGCCAGCAGCTTCTCCGGGGCAGAGTCCTACAATGAGCAGTTCTTC	CASSFSGAESYNEQFF
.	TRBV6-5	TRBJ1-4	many	TGTGCCAGCAGTTACCGGGGCCAGGGGAGCGAAAAACTGTTTTTT	CASSYRGQGSEKLFF
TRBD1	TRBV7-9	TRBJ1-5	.	TGTGCCAGCAGCCCCTCAGGGGGGCCCTTGGATCAGCCCCAGCATTTT	CASSPSGGPLDQPQHF
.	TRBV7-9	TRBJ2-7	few	TGTGCCAGCAGCTCAATAGGGGACGAGCAGTACTTC	CASSSIGDEQYF
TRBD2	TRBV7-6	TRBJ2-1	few	TGTGCCAGCAGCTTATTTGGGGGGGACTACAATGAGCAGTTCTTC	CASSLFGGDYNEQFF
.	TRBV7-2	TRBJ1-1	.	TGTGCCAGCAGCTTAGGCTACACAGGGATTTCTGAAGCTTTCTTT	CASSLGYTGISEAFF
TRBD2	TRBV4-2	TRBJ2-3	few	TGTGCCAGCAGCCAAGATTTGGGGAGCGGGGTCACAGATACGCAGTATTTT	CASSQDLGSGVTDTQYF
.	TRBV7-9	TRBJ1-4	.	TGTGCCAGCAGATACGCGGGAGACGGTGAAAAACTGTTTTTT	CASRYAGDGEKLFF
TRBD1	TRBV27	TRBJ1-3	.	TGTGCCAGCTCTTCGACAGGGCCTTTCTCTGGAAACACCATATATTTT	CASSSTGPFSGNTIYF
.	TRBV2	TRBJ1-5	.	TGTGCCAGCAGTGAGTCGGCAGCAAGCAATCAGCCCCAGCATTTT	CASSESAASNQPQHF
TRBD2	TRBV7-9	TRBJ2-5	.	TGTGCCAGCAGCTTCCAGCGGGGGGCCCAAGAGACCCAGTACTTC	CASSFQRGAQETQYF